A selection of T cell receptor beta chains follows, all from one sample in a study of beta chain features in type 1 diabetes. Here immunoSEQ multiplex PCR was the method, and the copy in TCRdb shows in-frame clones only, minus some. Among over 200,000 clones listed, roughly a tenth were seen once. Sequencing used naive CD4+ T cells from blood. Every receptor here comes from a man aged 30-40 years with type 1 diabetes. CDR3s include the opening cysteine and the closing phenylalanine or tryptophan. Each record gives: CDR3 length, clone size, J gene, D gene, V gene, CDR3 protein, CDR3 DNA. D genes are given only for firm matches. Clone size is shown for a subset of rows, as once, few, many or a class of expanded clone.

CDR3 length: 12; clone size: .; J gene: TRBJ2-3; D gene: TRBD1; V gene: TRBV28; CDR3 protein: CASSFLRDRQYF; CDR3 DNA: TGTGCCAGCAGTTTCCTCCGGGACAGGCAGTATTTT
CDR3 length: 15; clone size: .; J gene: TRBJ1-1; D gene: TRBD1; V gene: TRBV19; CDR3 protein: CASSPDWDRVSEAFF; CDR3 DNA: TGTGCCAGTAGTCCCGATTGGGACAGGGTCTCTGAAGCTTTCTTT
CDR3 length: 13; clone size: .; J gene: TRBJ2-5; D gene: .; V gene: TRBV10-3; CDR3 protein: CAITATVQETQYF; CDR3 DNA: TGTGCCATCACTGCGACAGTCCAAGAGACCCAGTACTTC
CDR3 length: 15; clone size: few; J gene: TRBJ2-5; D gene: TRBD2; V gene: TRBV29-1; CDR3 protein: CSVEDSGGAVETQYF; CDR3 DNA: TGCAGCGTTGAAGATAGCGGGGGGGCCGTGGAGACCCAGTACTTC
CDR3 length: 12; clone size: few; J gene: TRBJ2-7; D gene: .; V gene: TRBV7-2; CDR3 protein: CASSKTGYEQYF; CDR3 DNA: TGTGCCAGCAGCAAGACAGGCTACGAGCAGTACTTC
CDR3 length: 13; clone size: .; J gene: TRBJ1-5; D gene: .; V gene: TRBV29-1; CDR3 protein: CSVGAGSHQPQHF; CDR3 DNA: TGCAGCGTTGGAGCAGGTTCCCATCAGCCCCAGCATTTT
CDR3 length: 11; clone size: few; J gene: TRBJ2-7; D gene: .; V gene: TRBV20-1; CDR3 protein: CSARAVYEQYF; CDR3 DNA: TGCAGTGCTAGAGCTGTTTACGAGCAGTACTTC
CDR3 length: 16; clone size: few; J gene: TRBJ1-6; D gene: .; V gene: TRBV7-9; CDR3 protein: CASSLAQGISEFPLHF; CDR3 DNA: TGTGCCAGCAGCTTAGCGCAGGGGATCAGCGAATTTCCCCTCCACTTT
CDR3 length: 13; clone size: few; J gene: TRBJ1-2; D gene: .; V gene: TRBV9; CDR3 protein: CASSVLPLYGYTF; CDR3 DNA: TGTGCCAGCAGCGTTCTTCCCCTTTATGGCTACACCTTC
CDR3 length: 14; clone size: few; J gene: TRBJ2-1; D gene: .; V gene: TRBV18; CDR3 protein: CASSLTGTSNEQFF; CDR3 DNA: TGTGCCAGCTCCCTAACCGGGACTTCGAATGAGCAGTTCTTC
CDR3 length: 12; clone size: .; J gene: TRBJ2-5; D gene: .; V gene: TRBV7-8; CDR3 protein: CASSLQIGTQYF; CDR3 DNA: TGTGCCAGCAGCCTCCAGATTGGGACCCAGTACTTC
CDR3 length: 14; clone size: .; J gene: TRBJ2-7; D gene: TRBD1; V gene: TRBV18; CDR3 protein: CASSRDRVTDEQYF; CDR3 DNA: TGTGCCAGCTCACGGGACAGGGTAACAGACGAGCAGTACTTC
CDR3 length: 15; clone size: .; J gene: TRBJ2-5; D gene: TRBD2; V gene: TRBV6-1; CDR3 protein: CASSLAGGPKETQYF; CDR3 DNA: TGTGCCAGCAGTTTAGCGGGGGGGCCGAAGGAGACCCAGTACTTC
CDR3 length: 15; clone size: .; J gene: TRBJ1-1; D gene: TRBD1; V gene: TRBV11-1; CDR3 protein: CASSLGQGGGTEAFF; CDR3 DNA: TGTGCCAGCAGCTTGGGACAGGGCGGGGGCACTGAAGCTTTCTTT
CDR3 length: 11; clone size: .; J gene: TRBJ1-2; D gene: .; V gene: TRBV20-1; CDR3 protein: CSAKTGYGYTF; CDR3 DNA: TGCAGTGCTAAAACAGGCTATGGCTACACCTTC
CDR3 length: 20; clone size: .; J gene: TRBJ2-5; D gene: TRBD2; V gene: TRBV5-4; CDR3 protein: CASSSPAGGPTALFQETQYF; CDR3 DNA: TGTGCCAGCAGCTCCCCAGCGGGGGGCCCTACAGCGCTATTCCAAGAGACCCAGTACTTC
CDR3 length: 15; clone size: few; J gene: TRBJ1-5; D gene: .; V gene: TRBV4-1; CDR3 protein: CASSQFRLAGQPQHF; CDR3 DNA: TGCGCCAGCAGCCAATTCCGCCTGGCAGGACAGCCCCAGCATTTT
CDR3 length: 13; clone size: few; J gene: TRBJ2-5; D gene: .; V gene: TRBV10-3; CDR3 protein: CAIRGARGETQYF; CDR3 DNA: TGTGCCATCAGGGGCGCCCGGGGGGAGACCCAGTACTTC
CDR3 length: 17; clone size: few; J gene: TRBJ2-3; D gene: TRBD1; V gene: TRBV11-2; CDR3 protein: CASSLDPGTDYTDTQYF; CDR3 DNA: TGTGCCAGCAGTTTAGATCCCGGGACAGACTACACAGATACGCAGTATTTT
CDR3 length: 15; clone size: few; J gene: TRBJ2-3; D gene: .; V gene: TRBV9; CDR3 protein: CASSPFSGWTDTQYF; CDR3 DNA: TGTGCCAGCAGCCCTTTCTCGGGGTGGACAGATACGCAGTATTTT
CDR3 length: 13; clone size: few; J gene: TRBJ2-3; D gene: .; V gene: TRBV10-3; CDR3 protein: CAISVGGTDTQYF; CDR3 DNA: TGTGCCATCAGTGTCGGAGGTACAGATACGCAGTATTTT
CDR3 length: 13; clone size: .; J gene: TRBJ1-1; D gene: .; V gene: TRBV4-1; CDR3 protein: CASSQGLHREAFF; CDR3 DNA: TGCGCCAGCAGCCAAGGACTACATAGAGAGGCTTTCTTT
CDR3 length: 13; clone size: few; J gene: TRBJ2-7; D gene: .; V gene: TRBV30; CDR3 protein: CAWSADTQYEQYF; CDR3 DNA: TGTGCCTGGAGTGCCGACACGCAGTACGAGCAGTACTTC
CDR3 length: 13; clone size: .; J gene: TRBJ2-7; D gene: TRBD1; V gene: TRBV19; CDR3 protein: CASRATGVYEQYF; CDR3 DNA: TGTGCCAGTAGGGCCACAGGGGTTTACGAGCAGTACTTC
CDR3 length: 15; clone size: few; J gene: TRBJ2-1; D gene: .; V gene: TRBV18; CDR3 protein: CASSPQAGALDEQFF; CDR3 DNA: TGTGCCAGCTCACCCCAGGCTGGGGCTCTCGATGAGCAGTTCTTC
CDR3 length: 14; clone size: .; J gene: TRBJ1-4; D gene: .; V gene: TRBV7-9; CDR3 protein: CASSLASGPEKLFF; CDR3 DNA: TGTGCCAGCAGCTTAGCATCAGGGCCAGAAAAACTGTTTTTT
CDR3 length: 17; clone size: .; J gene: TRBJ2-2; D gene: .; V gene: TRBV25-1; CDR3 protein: CASSESGRGVRTGELFF; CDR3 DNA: TGTGCCAGCAGTGAATCGGGCAGGGGAGTGAGGACCGGGGAGCTGTTTTTT
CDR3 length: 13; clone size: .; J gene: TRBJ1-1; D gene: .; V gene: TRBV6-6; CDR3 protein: CASRSQGNTEAFF; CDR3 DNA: TGTGCCAGCAGGTCGCAGGGGAACACTGAAGCTTTCTTT
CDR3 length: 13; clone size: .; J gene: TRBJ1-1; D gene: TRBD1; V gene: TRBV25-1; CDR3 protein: CASSNRGWTEAFF; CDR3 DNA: TGTGCCAGCAGCAACAGGGGGTGGACTGAAGCTTTCTTT